This T cell receptor beta chain was retrieved from a study of T cell responses to AZD1222 COVID-19 vaccine. The ends were cut back, 4 bases at V and 7 bases at J, with 29 bases in the middle. The CDR3 loop spans 19 amino acids. The germline CDR1 and CDR2 sequences are SEHNR and FQNEAQ (reference sequence). Produced via immunoSEQ multiplex PCR; TCRdb's table is partial and in-frame only. The sample yields 150,000 to 200,000 clones, approximately 90% seen once. Turning to this clone: Antigen specificity is unknown.

The study's findings and limits: A reported finding is that nearly half of spike-specific TCRs target unmutated variant regions.

The rearrangement uses TRBV7-9 and TRBJ2-1, with D perhaps matching TRBD1 or TRBD2 (6 bases each). Sequenced here: peripheral blood, sampled on day 0 of AZD1222 vaccination. This receptor was taken from an adult in good health. The CDR3 DNA is TGTGCCAGCAGCTCCCCTGTGGGGGGCAATACCCGGAAAGGGAATGAGCAGTTCTTC. Amino acids: CASSSPVGGNTRKGNEQFF.